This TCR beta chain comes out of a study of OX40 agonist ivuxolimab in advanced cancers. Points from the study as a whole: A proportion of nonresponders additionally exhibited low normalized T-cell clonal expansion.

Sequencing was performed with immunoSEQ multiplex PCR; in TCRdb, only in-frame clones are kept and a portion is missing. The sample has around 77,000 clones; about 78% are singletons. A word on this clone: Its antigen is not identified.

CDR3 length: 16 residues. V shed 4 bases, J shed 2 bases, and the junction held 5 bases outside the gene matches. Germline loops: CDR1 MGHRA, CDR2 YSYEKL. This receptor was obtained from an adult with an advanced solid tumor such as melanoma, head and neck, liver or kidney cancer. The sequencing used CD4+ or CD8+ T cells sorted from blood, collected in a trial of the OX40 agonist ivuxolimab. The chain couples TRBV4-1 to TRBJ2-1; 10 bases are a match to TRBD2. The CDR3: CASSRPSGSPYNEQFF. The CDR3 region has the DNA TGCGCCAGCAGCCGTCCTAGCGGGAGCCCCTACAATGAGCAGTTCTTC.